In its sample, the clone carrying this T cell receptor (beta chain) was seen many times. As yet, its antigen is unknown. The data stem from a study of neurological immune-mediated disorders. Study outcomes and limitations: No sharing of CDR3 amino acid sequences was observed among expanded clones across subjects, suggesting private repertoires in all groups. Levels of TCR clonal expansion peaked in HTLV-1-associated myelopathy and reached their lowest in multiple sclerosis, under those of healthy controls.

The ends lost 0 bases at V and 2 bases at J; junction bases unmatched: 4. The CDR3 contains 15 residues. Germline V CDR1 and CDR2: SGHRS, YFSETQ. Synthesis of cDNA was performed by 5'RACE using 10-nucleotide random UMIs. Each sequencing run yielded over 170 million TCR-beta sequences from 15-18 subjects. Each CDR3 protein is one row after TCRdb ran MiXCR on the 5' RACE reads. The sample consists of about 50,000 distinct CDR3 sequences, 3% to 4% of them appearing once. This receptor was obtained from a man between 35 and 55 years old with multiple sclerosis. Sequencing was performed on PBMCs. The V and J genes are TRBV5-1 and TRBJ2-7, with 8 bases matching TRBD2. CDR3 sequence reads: CASSLVAGGPYEQYF. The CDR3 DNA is TGCGCCAGCAGCTTGGTGGCGGGGGGACCCTACGAGCAGTACTTC.